The source of this TCR beta chain is a study of monozygotic twins with inflammatory bowel disease (dated by TCRdb to about 2019). Concerning the study at large: A total of around 30 monozygotic twin pairs were included in the full study, comprising nine German pairs (four IBD-concordant, five IBD-discordant) and 19 IBD-discordant Danish pairs. Disease-associated traits were sought mainly through comparisons between IBD patients and their genetically identical healthy co-twins within discordant pairs. Each individual had, on average, about 151 000 unique TCRalpha sequences and 181 000 unique TCRbeta sequences available for analysis.

The CDR3, from cysteine to phenylalanine, totals 13 residues. No DNA sequence is on record. CDR1 SGHDN and CDR2 FVKESK were looked up in the germline V gene. Study-wide findings and limitations: Because patients received different immunosuppressive treatments, the repertoires may have picked up extra background noise and variability between individuals. No difference in repertoire similarity was observed between concordant and discordant twins, possibly owing to limited statistical power. Measured by the inverse Simpson index, TCRbeta repertoire diversity was lower in IBD patients than in their healthy co-twins. Different T cell subtypes could not be distinguished in the analysis. Compared with healthy twins, IBD patients had fewer clonotypes in common with other individuals, a difference most pronounced in patients showing signs of disease activity. The results gave no support for a single strong signal or clonotype linked to IBD.

Library preparation employed 5' RACE. Preparation of each TCR library used 3,000 to 3,500 ng of total RNA. For each sample, cDNA was synthesized in eight separate reactions using SMARTScribe reverse transcriptase. During cDNA synthesis, template switching was used to introduce unique molecular identifiers that contained a 6-nucleotide sample barcode. Two nested PCRs of about 16 and 10 cycles amplified the TCRalpha and TCRbeta cDNA, and bead purification followed each PCR. Before amplification, the cDNA was treated with uracil DNA-glycosylase and purified using the QIAquick PCR purification kit. The second PCR was the step at which Illumina TruSeq-compatible adapters and sample-specific barcodes were added. TapeStation and Qubit were used to check library quality and concentration, and 4.5 to 5 ng of each library was pooled. Sequencing of pooled libraries was carried out on an Illumina HiSeq2500 single-index Rapid Run using 2 x 100 bp reads and custom sequencing primers. The original pipeline was this. MiGEC version 1.2.6 was used for UMI-based consensus assembly, which corrected PCR and sequencing errors. MiXCR version 2.1.1 was used for V(D)J alignment, clonotype assembly and CDR3 extraction. To normalise gene usage, clonotype sharing and MAIT/NKT TCR abundance, the analysis used the top 1000, 10 000 and 20 000 clonotypes per sample. Diversity was computed as the inverse Simpson index with the vegan R package after downsampling to 27 000 UMIs. Statistical testing used paired Mann-Whitney U tests on the discordant twin pairs and applied Benjamini-Hochberg correction for multiple testing. With the reads reprocessed by TCRdb, a single entry stands for each CDR3 protein sequence and no DNA is reported. The V and J calls reflect TCRdb's pipeline rather than the authors' work. The sample table includes about 440,000 distinct CDR3 sequences. Jointly, the top ten make up roughly 2.2% of the sample.

From each donor, a roughly 2.6 ml peripheral blood sample was collected into PAXgene tubes and stored at -80 degrees C. Without any T cell sorting, total RNA was extracted from whole blood using the PAXgene blood miRNA kit on an automated QIAcube. Peripheral blood from monozygotic twin pairs who were concordant or discordant for inflammatory bowel disease underwent deep TCRalpha and TCRbeta repertoire profiling using unique molecular barcoding. Smoking habits were recorded for all twin pairs, and each individual was classified as a current, former or never smoker. Of note for this clonotype: Its specific antigen is unknown.

The sequence links TRBV14 to TRBJ1-1. The TCR was taken from a human donor with ulcerative colitis or Crohn's disease, or a healthy co-twin of an affected twin (not recorded which). Sequencing input: blood. CDR3 protein: CASSRDFITEAFF.